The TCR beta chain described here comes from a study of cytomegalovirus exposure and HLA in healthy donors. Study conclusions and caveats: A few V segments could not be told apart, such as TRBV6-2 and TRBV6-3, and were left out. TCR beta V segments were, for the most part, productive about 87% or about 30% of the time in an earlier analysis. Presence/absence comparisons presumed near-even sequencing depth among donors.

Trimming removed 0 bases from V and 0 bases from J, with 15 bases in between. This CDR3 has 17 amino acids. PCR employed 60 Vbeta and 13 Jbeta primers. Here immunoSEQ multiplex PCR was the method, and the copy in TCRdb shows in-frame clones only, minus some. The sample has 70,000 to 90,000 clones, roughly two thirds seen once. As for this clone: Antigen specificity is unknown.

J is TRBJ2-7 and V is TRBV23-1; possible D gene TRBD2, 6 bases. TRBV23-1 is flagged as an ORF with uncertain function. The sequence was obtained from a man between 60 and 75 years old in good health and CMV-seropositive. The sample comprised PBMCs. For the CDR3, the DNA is TGCGCCAGCAGTCAATCGGGAGAGGGACTGGGCTCCTACGAGCAGTACTTC. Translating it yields CASSQSGEGLGSYEQYF.